Listed here are 27 T cell receptor beta chains from one sample, sequenced in a study of beta chain features in type 1 diabetes. The investigators reverse transcribed all of the isolated RNA, so they sequenced expressed TCRB transcripts. Some clones are missing from TCRdb's copy, which holds only in-frame ones; the method was immunoSEQ multiplex PCR. The sample lists about 650,000 clones, 9.5% to 15% occurring once. For these TCRs, the target antigens are not known. General observations from the study: TCRB CDR3 length was moderately but significantly reduced in all four CD4+ subsets of Type 1 diabetes patients.

Input material: naive CD4+ T cells from blood. The receptors were sampled from a man younger than 40 with type 1 diabetes.

This clone was detected only a few times. V usage is TRBV28 and J usage is TRBJ2-7, with D perhaps TRBD1 or TRBD2 (6 bases each). Germline-derived CDR1 and CDR2 are MDHEN and SYDVKM. V was pared by 7 bases and J by 4 bases, with 11 bases between. CDR3 size: 12 residues. The DNA of the CDR3 is TGTGCCAGCACCTTAGGGGGGTACGAGCAGTACTTC. It is translated as CASTLGGYEQYF.

The V call is TRBV7-4, the J call TRBJ2-7, with 9 bases aligning to TRBD1. V dropped 1 base and J dropped 3; count of bases not matched to a gene: 1. Germline V gene sequence: CDR1 SGHVT, CDR2 SQSDAQ. This CDR3 spans 14 amino acids. In DNA form, the CDR3 reads TGTGCCAGCAGCTTAGTGACAGGGGGCTACGAGCAGTACTTC. Encoded protein: CASSLVTGGYEQYF. Looking up the rest from reference TRBV7-4 and TRBJ2-7 gives the full variable domain: GAGVSQSPRYKVAKRGRDVALRCDSISGHVTLYWYRQTLGQGSEVLTYSQSDAQRDKSGRPSGRFSAERPERSVSTLKIQRTEQGDSAVYLCASSLVTGGYEQYFGPGTRLTVT.

This clone was detected a few times. The gene calls are TRBV10-1 and TRBJ2-7; D is uncertain. Trimming left V 4 bases short and J 2 bases short, with 6 bases between. CDR3 size: 12 residues. Germline loops: CDR1 WNHNN, CDR2 SYGVQD (reference sequence). CDR3 nucleotides: TGCGCCAGCAGTGCTACTCCCTACGAGCAGTACTTC. It encodes CASSATPYEQYF.

This clone was seen only a few times. The rearrangement uses TRBV19 and TRBJ1-5; D uncertain. CDR3 size: 14 residues. The V end was cut by 5 bases, the J end by 0 bases, with 8 bases between. Germline assignment: CDR1 LNHDA and CDR2 SQIVND (reference sequence). The CDR3 DNA sequence: TGTGCCAGTAGTTCCCGAGGTAGCAATCAGCCCCAGCATTTT. Its translation: CASSSRGSNQPQHF.

CDR3 in DNA: TGTGCCAGCAGCTTATCAGGGTCTTCACCCCTCCACTTT. This encodes CASSLSGSSPLHF. V is TRBV7-6 and J is TRBJ1-6; D may be TRBD1 (5 bases). Germline V CDR1 and CDR2: SGHVS, FNYEAQ. The CDR3 runs to 13 residues. The V and J ends lost 2 bases and 9 bases respectively, with 8 bases between them.

About this clone itself: Distinct nucleotide sequences in the sample also encode this CDR3. The V gene is TRBV7-2, the J gene TRBJ2-5, with 9 positions matching TRBD1. The CDR3 has 14 amino acids. The germline gives CDR1 SGHTA, CDR2 FQGNSA. V shed 4 bases, J shed 2 bases, and the junction held 2 bases outside the gene matches. The CDR3 sequence is CASSSGQGQETQYF. For the CDR3, the DNA is TGTGCCAGCAGCTCCGGACAGGGGCAAGAGACCCAGTACTTC.

The chain carries TRBV16 and TRBJ1-2, with D possibly being TRBD1 (6 bases). Trimming cost V 0 bases and J 1 base, with 12 bases left between them. Germline loops: CDR1 KGHSY, CDR2 FQNENV. The CDR3 consists of 16 residues. CDR3 DNA: TGTGCCAGCAGCCAATCTTCACAGGGAGTTAACTATGGCTACACCTTC. Encoded protein: CASSQSSQGVNYGYTF.

This chain joins TRBV11-2 and TRBJ2-1; D is unclear. CDR1 and CDR2 from the germline V gene are SGHAT and FQNNGV. Trimming took off 5 bases at V and 12 bases at J, with 14 bases between the two ends. The CDR3 spans 12 residues. CDR3 loop: CASSHQVRPQFF. The CDR3 region has the DNA TGTGCCAGCAGCCACCAGGTGAGACCGCAGTTCTTC. The whole variable domain, remainder taken from reference TRBV11-2 and TRBJ2-1, is EAGVAQSPRYKIIEKRQSVAFWCNPISGHATLYWYQQILGQGPKLLIQFQNNGVVDDSQLPKDRFSAERLKGVDSTLKIQPAKLEDSAVYLCASSHQVRPQFFGPGTRLTVL.

Notes on this clone: The same CDR3 is also encoded by other DNA sequences in this sample. This rearrangement joins TRBV10-3 to TRBJ2-5; D is undetermined. The CDR3 consists of 12 residues. The germline V gene has CDR1 ENHRY and CDR2 SYGVKD. V was trimmed by 2 bases and J by 4 bases, leaving 5 bases between them. CDR3 sequence: CAISESRETQYF. The CDR3 DNA reads as TGTGCCATCAGTGAGAGTAGAGAGACCCAGTACTTC.

The chain uses TRBV4-2 and TRBJ2-2; no firm D call. CDR3 length: 13 residues. The germline V gene encodes CDR1 LGHNA and CDR2 YNFKEQ. V was pared by 3 bases and J by 3 bases, with 5 bases between. The CDR3 spells CASSQTDTGELFF. The CDR3 nucleotides read TGTGCCAGCAGCCAGACGGACACCGGGGAGCTGTTTTTT.

This clone was found a few times. This rearrangement joins TRBV5-1 to TRBJ2-7; 9 positions match TRBD1. Per the germline V gene, CDR1 is SGHRS and CDR2 is YFSETQ. The CDR3 is made up of 15 amino acids. The V and J ends lost 3 bases and 3 bases, in that order; junction bases with no gene match: 7. The CDR3 here is CASSWGDREFYEQYF. The CDR3 DNA follows: TGCGCCAGCAGCTGGGGGGACAGGGAGTTCTACGAGCAGTACTTC.

The chain carries TRBV18 and TRBJ2-7, with 8 bases aligning to TRBD1. J gave up 0 bases and V 3 bases, and 4 bases lay outside the gene matches. This CDR3 has 15 amino acids. Germline assignment: CDR1 KGHSH and CDR2 LQKENI. CDR3 sequence reads: CASSPPGQDSYEQYF. The CDR3 DNA sequence: TGTGCCAGCTCACCTCCGGGACAGGACTCCTACGAGCAGTACTTC. Full variable domain (rest looked up from reference TRBV18 and TRBJ2-7): NAGVMQNPRHLVRRRGQEARLRCSPMKGHSHVYWYRQLPEEGLKFMVYLQKENIIDESGMPKERFSAEFPKEGPSILRIQQVVRGDSAAYFCASSPPGQDSYEQYFGPGTRLTVT.

The CDR3 protein is CASSAPDVAGGTDTQYF. The CDR3 DNA reads TGTGCCAGCAGCGCCCCAGATGTAGCGGGAGGCACAGATACGCAGTATTTT. This sequence joins TRBV7-2 and TRBJ2-3, with 9 bases aligning to TRBD2. Germline CDR1 reads SGHTA; CDR2 reads FQGNSA. The CDR3 is 17 residues long. V lost 5 bases to trimming and J lost 1 base; unmatched junction nucleotides: 10.

This clone came up many times. The chain has TRBV14 and TRBJ2-5; 9 bases are shared with TRBD1. Germline values: CDR1 SGHDN, CDR2 FVKESK. With 2 bases clipped from V and 4 bases from J, the junction kept 5 bases outside the gene matches. The CDR3 totals 15 residues. This CDR3 reads CASSQSTGGRETQYF. CDR3 DNA: TGTGCCAGCAGCCAATCTACAGGGGGCCGAGAGACCCAGTACTTC.

The V and J genes are TRBV14 and TRBJ2-3; D may be TRBD1 (6 bases). The CDR3 totals 15 residues. Germline lookup yields CDR1 SGHDN and CDR2 FVKESK. V dropped 2 bases and J dropped 1 base, with 10 bases sitting between them. CDR3 loop: CASSQRDIGTDTQYF. As DNA, the CDR3 is TGTGCCAGCAGCCAACGGGACATAGGCACAGATACGCAGTATTTT.

The chain employs TRBV6-5 and TRBJ1-2; possibly TRBD1 for D (5 bases). Germline CDR1 reads MNHEY; CDR2 reads SVGAGI. V lost 2 bases and J lost 6, with 13 bases in between. The CDR3 is made up of 14 amino acids. This chain's CDR3 is CASSYRQPKDGYTF. CDR3 DNA: TGTGCCAGCAGTTACCGACAGCCCAAGGATGGCTACACCTTC.

On this clone itself: The same CDR3 also results from other DNA sequences found in this sample. The chain couples TRBV5-1 to TRBJ1-2; possibly TRBD1 for D (5 bases). V lost 0 bases to trimming and J lost 3 bases, with 9 bases between them. Germline lookup yields CDR1 SGHRS and CDR2 YFSETQ. The CDR3 loop spans 14 amino acids. The CDR3 loop reads CASSLDGGDYGYTF. CDR3 in DNA: TGCGCCAGCAGCTTGGATGGGGGAGACTATGGCTACACCTTC.

This clone was detected only a few times. The gene calls are TRBV7-2 and TRBJ1-2; a weak D match, TRBD1 (6 bases). V shed 5 bases and J shed 4 bases, with 17 bases lying between them. Germline-derived CDR1 and CDR2 are SGHTA and FQGNSA. The CDR3 totals 15 residues. CDR3 nucleotides: TGTGCCAGCAGCCCCACGGGGGCAGTCCTCTATGGCTACACCTTC. It yields the protein CASSPTGAVLYGYTF.

In the case of this clone: The identical CDR3 is also encoded by other nucleotide sequences in the sample. This sequence joins TRBV5-1 and TRBJ1-5; D might be TRBD1 (5 bases). CDR1 SGHRS and CDR2 YFSETQ come from the germline V gene. Deletions cut 0 bases from V and 6 bases from J, with 10 bases between. The length of the CDR3 is 14 residues. As DNA, the CDR3 is TGCGCCAGCAGCTTGGGGCAGGGAGGTCAGCCCCAGCATTTT. This encodes CASSLGQGGQPQHF.

This clone was counted between two and nine times. The chain combines TRBV28 with TRBJ1-2; D unclear. V shed 8 bases and J shed 2 bases, with 21 bases lying between them. The CDR3 runs to 16 residues. Germline values: CDR1 MDHEN, CDR2 SYDVKM. The CDR3 DNA reads as TGTGCCAGCTTGAAAGGTCCGGACCCGGGAAACTATGGCTACACCTTC. This translates into CASLKGPDPGNYGYTF.

The V gene is TRBV4-2, the J gene TRBJ1-5, with D possibly matching TRBD1 (6 bases). This CDR3 has 15 amino acids. Germline V lookup: CDR1 LGHNA, CDR2 YNFKEQ. Trimming removed 0 bases from V and 7 bases from J, with 13 bases in between. In DNA, the CDR3 is TGTGCCAGCAGCCAAGACGTCCAGGGGAGCCAGCCCCAGCATTTT. This sequence encodes CASSQDVQGSQPQHF.

This clone was found a few times. The chain uses TRBV27 and TRBJ1-2, with a weak D call TRBD1 (6 bases). The ends were cut back, 4 bases at V and 8 bases at J, with 20 bases in the middle. Germline V gives CDR1 MNHEY, CDR2 SMNVEV (reference sequence). The CDR3 length is 15 residues. Here the CDR3 reads CASSSYPKTGSGYTF. DNA for the CDR3: TGTGCCAGCAGTTCGTACCCGAAAACAGGGTCCGGCTACACCTTC.

This clone appeared a few times. This chain's CDR3 is CASSARTGAGELFF. In DNA form, the CDR3 reads TGCGCCAGCAGCGCGAGAACAGGGGCCGGGGAGCTGTTTTTT. The chain recombines TRBV5-1 with TRBJ2-2; 7 nucleotides align to TRBD1. The germline V gene encodes CDR1 SGHRS and CDR2 YFSETQ. The CDR3 sequence is 14 residues long. V was pared by 4 bases and J by 6 bases, with 6 bases of the junction left unmatched.

This clone has more than one count but fewer than ten. V gene TRBV5-1 combines with J gene TRBJ1-2; 8 bases map to TRBD1. The CDR3 covers 14 residues. The V gene's germline CDR1 is SGHRS and CDR2 YFSETQ. Trimming removed 0 bases from V and 4 bases from J; junction bases left unmatched: 2. For the CDR3, the DNA is TGCGCCAGCAGCTTGGAGGGACAGGTCTATGGCTACACCTTC. Its protein product is CASSLEGQVYGYTF.

The chain combines TRBV7-2 with TRBJ2-3; D may be TRBD2 (7 bases). This CDR3 spans 15 amino acids. Trimming cost V 5 bases and J 4 bases, with 16 bases left between them. Germline V lookup: CDR1 SGHTA, CDR2 FQGNSA. The DNA of the CDR3 is TGTGCCAGCAGCCGGCTAGGGGGGGCGGCAGATACGCAGTATTTT. This translates into CASSRLGGAADTQYF.

This clone came up a few times. V is TRBV5-4 and J is TRBJ2-5; 8 bases match TRBD1. From germline, CDR1 is SGHNT and CDR2 YYREEE (reference sequence). The CDR3 extends over 15 amino acids. J lost 5 bases, V lost 4 bases, and 10 bases had no gene match. CDR3 protein: CASSNAYRGMETQYF. The CDR3 region has the DNA TGTGCCAGCAGCAACGCTTACAGGGGGATGGAGACCCAGTACTTC.

In this sample, this clone turned up a few times. The J gene is TRBJ1-1, the V gene TRBV27; no clear D. V lost 10 bases, J lost 4 bases, and 19 bases lay in between. The CDR3 runs 14 residues. Germline V lookup: CDR1 MNHEY, CDR2 SMNVEV (reference sequence). The CDR3 coding sequence is TGTGCCACCTCACCTTCTGCCCCAAGCACTGAAGCTTTCTTT. This encodes CATSPSAPSTEAFF.